This TCR beta chain was observed in a study of CD4 T cells in relation to SARS-CoV-2 and coronaviruses. Germline CDR1 and CDR2: LNHNV and YYDKDF (reference sequence). V lost 1 base and J 0 bases, leaving 10 bases between the germline ends. The CDR3 loop spans 15 amino acids. Unexposed donor CD4+ T cells date from about 2011-2019, before the COVID-19 pandemic. Sequencing was performed with immunoSEQ multiplex PCR; in TCRdb, only in-frame clones are kept and a portion is missing. The top ten hold more than 1.1% of the sample, which has about 59,000 clones, approximately 90% seen once. This chain joins TRBV15 and TRBJ2-7, with D possibly called TRBD1 or TRBD2 (5 bases each). The sequenced material came from memory CD4+ T cells from PBMCs. The TCR sequence derives from a human donor in good health. The CDR3 loop is CATSRVAGSSYEQYF. As DNA, the CDR3 is TGTGCCACCAGCAGAGTGGCAGGGAGCTCCTACGAGCAGTACTTC. Filled out from reference TRBV15 and TRBJ2-7, the complete variable domain reads DAMVIQNPRYQVTQFGKPVTLSCSQTLNHNVMYWYQQKSSQAPKLLFHYYDKDFNNEADTPDNFQSRRPNTSFCFLDIRSPGLGDTAMYLCATSRVAGSSYEQYFGPGTRLTVT.